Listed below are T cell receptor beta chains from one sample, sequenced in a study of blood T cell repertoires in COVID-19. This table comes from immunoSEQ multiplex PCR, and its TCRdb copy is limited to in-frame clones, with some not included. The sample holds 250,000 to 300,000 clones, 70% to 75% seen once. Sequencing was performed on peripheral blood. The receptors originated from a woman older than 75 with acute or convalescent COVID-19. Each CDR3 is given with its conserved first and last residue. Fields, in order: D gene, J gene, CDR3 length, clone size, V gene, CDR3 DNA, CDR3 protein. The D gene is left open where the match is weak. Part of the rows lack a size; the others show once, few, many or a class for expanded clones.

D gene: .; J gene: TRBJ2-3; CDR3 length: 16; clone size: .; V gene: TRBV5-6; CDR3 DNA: TGTGCCAGCAGCTACCTAGAGGACTACTCCACAGATACGCAGTATTTT; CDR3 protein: CASSYLEDYSTDTQYF
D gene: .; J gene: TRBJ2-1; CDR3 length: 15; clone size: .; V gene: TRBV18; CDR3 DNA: TGTGCCAGCTCACTTAGCGGTCTTTCCTACAATGAGCAGTTCTTC; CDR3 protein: CASSLSGLSYNEQFF
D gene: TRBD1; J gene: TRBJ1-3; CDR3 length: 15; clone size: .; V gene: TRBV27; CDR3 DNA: TGTGCCAGCAGTTTAGAGGGGGCGGCGGGAAACACCATATATTTT; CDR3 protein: CASSLEGAAGNTIYF
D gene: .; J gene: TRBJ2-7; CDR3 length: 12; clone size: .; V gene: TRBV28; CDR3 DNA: TGTGCCAGCAGCCTAAGCTCCTACGAGCAGTACTTC; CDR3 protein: CASSLSSYEQYF
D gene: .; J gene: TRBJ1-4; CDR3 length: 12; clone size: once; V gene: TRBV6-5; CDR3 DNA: TGTGCCACCGGACAGAATAATGAAAAACTGTTTTTT; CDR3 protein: CATGQNNEKLFF
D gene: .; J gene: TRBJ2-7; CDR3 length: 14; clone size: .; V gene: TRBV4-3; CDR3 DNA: TGCGCCAGCAGCCAAGGGACCCAAACAGGCGAGCAGTACTTC; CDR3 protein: CASSQGTQTGEQYF
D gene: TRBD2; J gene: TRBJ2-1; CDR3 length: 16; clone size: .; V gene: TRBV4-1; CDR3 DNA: TGCGCCAGCAGCCAAATAGCGGGAAGCTCCTACAATGAGCAGTTCTTC; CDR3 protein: CASSQIAGSSYNEQFF
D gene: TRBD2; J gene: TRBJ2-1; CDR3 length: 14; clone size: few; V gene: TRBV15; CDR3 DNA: TGTGCCACCTCCGGCGGGGGTTCCTACAATGAGCAGTTCTTC; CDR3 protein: CATSGGGSYNEQFF
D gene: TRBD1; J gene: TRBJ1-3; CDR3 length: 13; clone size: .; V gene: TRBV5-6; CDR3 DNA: TGTGCCAGCAGTATGAACAGGGGGAACACCATATATTTT; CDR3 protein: CASSMNRGNTIYF
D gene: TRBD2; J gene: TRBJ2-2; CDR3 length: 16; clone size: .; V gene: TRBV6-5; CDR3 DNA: TGTGCCAGCAGTTCTCGAGCGGGAGTTGGCACCGGGGAGCTGTTTTTT; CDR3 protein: CASSSRAGVGTGELFF
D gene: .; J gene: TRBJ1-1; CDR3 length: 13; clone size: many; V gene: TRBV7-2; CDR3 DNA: TGTGCCAGCAGCTTAGAGTTAAGGAGTGAAGCTTTCTTT; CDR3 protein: CASSLELRSEAFF
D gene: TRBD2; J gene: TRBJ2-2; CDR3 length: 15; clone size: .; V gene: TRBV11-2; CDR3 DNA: TGTGCCAGCAGCTTAACTAGCGGGGGCACCGGGGAGCTGTTTTTT; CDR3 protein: CASSLTSGGTGELFF
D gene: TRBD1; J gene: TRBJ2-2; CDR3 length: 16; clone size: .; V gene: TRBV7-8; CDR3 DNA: TGTGCCAGCAGAGGGACAGGGGTCGCGAACACCGGGGAGCTGTTTTTT; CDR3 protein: CASRGTGVANTGELFF
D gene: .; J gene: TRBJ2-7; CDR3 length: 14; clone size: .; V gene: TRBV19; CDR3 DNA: TGTGCCAGTAGTACGTACCCTAGCTACCACGAGCAGTACTTC; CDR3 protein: CASSTYPSYHEQYF
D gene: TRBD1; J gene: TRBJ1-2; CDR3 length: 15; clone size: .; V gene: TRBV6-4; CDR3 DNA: TGTGCCAGCAGTTTTTCCGACACAGGGGAGTATGGCTACACCTTC; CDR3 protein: CASSFSDTGEYGYTF
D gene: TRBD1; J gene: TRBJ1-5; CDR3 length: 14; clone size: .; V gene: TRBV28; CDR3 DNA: TGTGCCAGTAGGACAGGCTATAGCAATCAGCCCCAGCATTTT; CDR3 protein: CASRTGYSNQPQHF
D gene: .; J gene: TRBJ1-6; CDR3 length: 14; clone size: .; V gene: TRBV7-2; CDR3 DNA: TGTGCCAGCAGCTTAGGGCGGGGGAGTTCACCCCTCCACTTT; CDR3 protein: CASSLGRGSSPLHF
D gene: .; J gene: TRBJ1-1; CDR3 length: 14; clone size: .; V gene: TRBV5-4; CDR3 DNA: TGTGCCAGCAGCCTGAGGGGGGGAGGGACTGAAGCTTTCTTT; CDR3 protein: CASSLRGGGTEAFF
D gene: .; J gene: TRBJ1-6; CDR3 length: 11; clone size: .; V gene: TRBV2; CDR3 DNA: TGTGCCAGCAGTGCACAATCACCCCTCCACTTT; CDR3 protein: CASSAQSPLHF
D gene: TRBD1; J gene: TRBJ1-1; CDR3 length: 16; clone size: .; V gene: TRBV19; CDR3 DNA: TGTGCCAGTAGTATAATGGCAGGGGGCGCAGGCACTGAAGCTTTCTTT; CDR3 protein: CASSIMAGGAGTEAFF
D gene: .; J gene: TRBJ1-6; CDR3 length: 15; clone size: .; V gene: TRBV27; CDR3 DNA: TGTGCCAGCAGTTTTAGGTCCACGGGGAATTCACCCCTCCACTTT; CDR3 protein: CASSFRSTGNSPLHF
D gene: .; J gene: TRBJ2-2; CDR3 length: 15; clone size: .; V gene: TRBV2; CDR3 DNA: TGTGCCAGCACTAAAGGAGTATTGAACACCGGGGAGCTGTTTTTT; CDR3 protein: CASTKGVLNTGELFF